The rows below give T cell receptor beta chains drawn from one sample of a study of a mutant IDH1 vaccine in newly diagnosed glioma. Repertoires were generated with immunoSEQ multiplex PCR, while TCRdb's copy carries only in-frame clones and drops some. The table has tens of thousands of clones, about four fifths seen once. The sample was PBMCs, taken from a glioma patient treated with radiotherapy, temozolomide or both. Every receptor here comes from a woman in her fifties or sixties with glioma. CDR3s include the opening cysteine and the closing phenylalanine or tryptophan. D genes are given only for firm matches. Clone size, where shown, is once, few, many, or a class for clones that have expanded.

TRBV14,TRBD1,TRBJ1-2,few,TGTGCCAGCAGCCGACCGGGACAGGGGGTATTAGGCTACACCTTC,CASSRPGQGVLGYTF
TRBV6-6,-,TRBJ1-1,-,TGTGCCAGCAGTCTTACTACCTGGAACACTGAAGCTTTCTTT,CASSLTTWNTEAFF
TRBV6-1,-,TRBJ1-5,once,TGTGCCACCGTCCGAGGGGTCAATCAGCCCCAGCATTTT,CATVRGVNQPQHF
TRBV9,TRBD1,TRBJ1-1,-,TGTGCCAGCAGCGTGATGACAGGGAAGAACACTGAAGCTTTCTTT,CASSVMTGKNTEAFF
TRBV7-8,TRBD1,TRBJ1-4,-,TGTGCCAGCAGCCCCGGACAGGGGGCGAATGAAAAACTGTTTTTT,CASSPGQGANEKLFF
TRBV9,-,TRBJ2-1,once,TGTGCCAGCAGCGCCCCTGGGGCGGTCTCCTACAATGAGCAGTTCTTC,CASSAPGAVSYNEQFF
TRBV7-9,TRBD1,TRBJ2-5,once,TGTGCCAGCAGTTCCGGGACAGGGGGAGAGACCCAGTACTTC,CASSSGTGGETQYF
TRBV10-3,-,TRBJ1-2,-,TGTGCCATCAGTGAGTCGATCTCCCTGACCCCTAGGGGCTACACCTTC,CAISESISLTPRGYTF
TRBV30,-,TRBJ2-7,-,TGTGCCTGGAAGGTCGCGGGGGAGCAGTACTTC,CAWKVAGEQYF
TRBV18,-,TRBJ1-1,-,TGTGCCAGCTCACCAACAGGTAACACTGAAGCTTTCTTT,CASSPTGNTEAFF
TRBV2,TRBD2,TRBJ2-2,-,TGTGCCAGCTCCTCACTAGCGGCGAACACCGGGGAGCTGTTTTTT,CASSSLAANTGELFF
TRBV15,-,TRBJ1-5,-,TGTGCCACCAGCAGAGATAGGACCGCTAGGGTTGACCAGCCCCAGCATTTT,CATSRDRTARVDQPQHF
TRBV5-6,TRBD1,TRBJ1-2,-,TGTGCCAGCAGCTTAGGACAGGCCTCTGGCTACACCTTC,CASSLGQASGYTF
TRBV29-1,TRBD1,TRBJ2-7,-,TGCAGCGTTGGGACAGGGGTCTACGAGCAGTACTTC,CSVGTGVYEQYF
TRBV7-9,-,TRBJ1-2,-,TGTGCCAGCAGCCCCGGACAGCCTAACTATGGCTACACCTTC,CASSPGQPNYGYTF
TRBV19,-,TRBJ2-3,once,TGTGCCAGTAGTCCGGCCCGGGACTCCAAGAGCACAGATACGCAGTATTTT,CASSPARDSKSTDTQYF
TRBV6-6,-,TRBJ2-1,-,TGTGCCAGCAGTTACGAGGCCTATGAGCAGTTCTTC,CASSYEAYEQFF
TRBV4-1,-,TRBJ1-5,-,TGCGCCAGCAGCCCCCGGACAGACATAGCGATTAACAATCAGCCCCAGCATTTT,CASSPRTDIAINNQPQHF
TRBV7-9,TRBD1,TRBJ2-5,-,TGTGCCAGCAGCTCCTGGGCTGGGACAGGGCAAGAGACCCAGTACTTC,CASSSWAGTGQETQYF
TRBV5-5,-,TRBJ1-4,once,TGTGCCAGCAGCTTGCAAAGTCGGGACGCAACTGAAAAACTGTTTTTT,CASSLQSRDATEKLFF
TRBV20-1,-,TRBJ1-2,-,TGCAGTGCGGGATCTAACTATGGCTACACCTTC,CSAGSNYGYTF
TRBV21-1,-,TRBJ1-1,-,TGTGCCAGCTGCAGGCACCGGGACAGAACTGAAGCTTTCTTT,CASCRHRDRTEAFF
TRBV28,-,TRBJ1-6,once,TGTGCCAGCAGAACAGGGTCTCGGTCACCCCTCCACTTT,CASRTGSRSPLHF
TRBV5-4,-,TRBJ1-3,-,TGTGCCAGCAGCTTGAACAGGGGAAACACCATATATTTT,CASSLNRGNTIYF
TRBV15,-,TRBJ1-2,-,TGTGCCACCAGCAGAGAGGAGGGTGGCTACACCTTC,CATSREEGGYTF
TRBV1,-,TRBJ1-4,-,TGCACCAGCAGCCAAGAAATGATGGGGATAATGAAAAAACTGTTTTTT,CTSSQEMMGIMKKLFF
TRBV30,TRBD1,TRBJ2-3,-,TGTGCTACGGGGACAGGGTTTGGAACAGATACGCAGTATTTT,CATGTGFGTDTQYF
TRBV5-1,TRBD2,TRBJ2-5,-,TGCGCCAGCAGCTTCAGCGGGGGGGCCGAGACCCAGTACTTC,CASSFSGGAETQYF
TRBV7-9,-,TRBJ2-5,-,TGTGCCAGCAGCCCCGGTCGGGGGGCTGAGACCCAGTACTTC,CASSPGRGAETQYF
TRBV6-1,TRBD1,TRBJ2-3,-,TGTGCCAGCCTAAACCCGACAGGGATTCCTGATACGCAGTATTTT,CASLNPTGIPDTQYF
TRBV5-4,-,TRBJ2-7,-,TGTGCCAGCAGCTTGCTCGACAGCGCCTACGAGCAGTACTTC,CASSLLDSAYEQYF
TRBV2,-,TRBJ2-1,-,TGTGCCAGCAGTGAAGATCTCGAGGGTGAGCAGTTCTTC,CASSEDLEGEQFF
TRBV2,-,TRBJ1-6,-,TGTGCCAGCAGTGCGGAAGTCGGGTCAGGAAATTCACCCCTCCACTTT,CASSAEVGSGNSPLHF
TRBV9,-,TRBJ2-2,-,TGTGCCAGCAGCGTAGAGGGGGGGCGCGGGGAGCTGTTTTTT,CASSVEGGRGELFF
TRBV2,-,TRBJ1-1,-,TGTGCCAGCAGGGGGCAGCCTTTATTGAACACTGAAGCTTTCTTT,CASRGQPLLNTEAFF
TRBV29-1,TRBD1,TRBJ1-4,-,TGCAGCGTCAGGGGGCAGACTAATGAAAAACTGTTTTTT,CSVRGQTNEKLFF
TRBV27,TRBD2,TRBJ2-2,-,TGTGCCAGCAGGAATCGAGCGGGGGGGAAAACCGGGGAGCTGTTTTTT,CASRNRAGGKTGELFF